This T cell receptor (beta chain) is from a study of blood T cell repertoires in COVID-19 (TCRdb year 2020). About the full investigation: The collaborator samples originated in the United States, Italy and Spain and spanned the acute and convalescent phases of COVID-19. The prospective study material was composed of cDNA or gDNA derived from T cells, B-cell-depleted T cells, or PBMCs. Subjects who had been exposed to COVID-19, were actively infected with it, or had recovered from it provided the deeply sampled blood TCRbeta repertoires that made up the dataset. The repertoires were made available in a free public database intended to serve as a resource for research on the immune response to SARS-CoV-2. Samples came from the ongoing ImmuneRACE study (first 160 participants) plus 1,254 subjects from 6 global collaborators. Sample metadata almost always included a de-identified subject ID, COVID-19 status, age in years and sex. Where HLA class I and class II types were available, the types were taken from metadata supplied by the sample provider, not from assay-based typing. Study-wide findings and limitations: Clinical and demographic metadata were provided uncurated, with the amount varying by source and participant.

The immunoSEQ Assay, a bias-controlled multiplex PCR, was used to amplify TCRbeta CDR3 regions from genomic DNA. In the authors' own workflow: Within the assay, amplification of reference gene primers was used to estimate how many nucleated cells each sample contained. Sequence reads were collapsed and filtered to measure the absolute abundance of every unique TCRbeta CDR3 rearrangement. For each sample, productive Simpson clonality was calculated as the square root of Simpson's diversity index over productive rearrangements. TCRdb retrieved this table from immuneACCESS and kept in-frame rearrangements only. Not all clones are present; in checked studies, unresolved V genes account for under half, and no reason is known for the remainder. That table furnishes V, J and clone size, whereas the DNA furnished D and trimming. The sample contains roughly 100,000 clones, 87% of them found a single time. Of the sample, 2% to 2.5% is held by the ten largest clones.

Trimming accounts for 6 bases at V and 5 bases at J, while the number of junction bases matched to no gene is 9. There are 15 amino acids in the CDR3, from cysteine to phenylalanine inclusive. CDR3 DNA is the only sequence kept; it has 45 bases, read in frame from the first base. As encoded in the germline V gene, CDR1 is ENHRY while CDR2 is SYGVKD. Each collaborating institution followed its own protocols to collect whole blood in K2EDTA tubes. Collaborator samples were shipped for TCRbeta analysis as frozen whole blood, isolated PBMCs, or DNA extracted from either sample type. This clone was counted once. Its antigen target is currently unknown. One base away there is no much larger clone; base qualities are not given.

Sequencing was carried out using peripheral blood. The chain links TRBV10-3 with TRBJ2-2, and TRBD2 matches 7 of the central bases. This receptor was obtained from a man aged 50 to 60 with active COVID-19. For the CDR3, the sequence is CAIRPRYGGTGELFF. The nucleotide sequence is TGTGCCATCAGGCCTCGATACGGGGGGACCGGGGAGCTGTTTTTT.